The 10 T cell receptor beta chains in this list originate from one sample, sequenced in a study of blood T cell repertoires in COVID-19. Repertoires were generated with immunoSEQ multiplex PCR, while TCRdb's copy carries only in-frame clones and drops some. The table has about 480,000 clones, 80% to 90% seen once. Sequenced sample: peripheral blood. These receptors originate from a man between 18 and 35 years old with COVID-19, enrolled during active disease.

The rearrangement joins TRBV5-1 to TRBJ1-6; a possible D gene is TRBD1 (5 bases). The V end lost 0 bases, the J end lost 6 bases, and 13 bases lay between the germline ends. This CDR3 has 16 residues. Germline-derived CDR1 and CDR2 are SGHRS and YFSETQ. This CDR3 reads CASSLAGDERNSPLHF. CDR3 nucleotide sequence: TGCGCCAGCAGCTTGGCGGGGGATGAGCGTAATTCACCCCTCCACTTT.

This clone showed up just once. V is TRBV29-1 and J is TRBJ1-5, with D perhaps TRBD1 (5 bases). Per germline, CDR1 SQVTM and CDR2 ANQGSEA. Trimming removed 6 bases from V and 6 bases from J, with 18 bases in between. This CDR3 region has 14 residues. CDR3 DNA: TGCAGCGTCCAACCGGGGGGGATCGGTCAGCCCCAGCATTTT. Its translation is CSVQPGGIGQPQHF. Full variable domain (missing parts from reference TRBV29-1 and TRBJ1-5): SAVISQKPSRDICQRGTSLTIQCQVDSQVTMMFWYRQQPGQSLTLIATANQGSEATYESGFVIDKFPISRPNLTFSTLTVSNMSPEDSSIYLCSVQPGGIGQPQHFGDGTRLSIL.

The chain is built from TRBV6-5 and TRBJ2-5; possibly TRBD2 for D (6 bases). V lost 0 bases to trimming and J lost 2 bases, with 13 bases between them. The CDR3 is 16 amino acids. The germline CDR1 and CDR2 sequences are MNHEY and SVGAGI. The CDR3 bases are TGTGCCAGCAGTTACTCGGTTTCTAGCGCTCAAGAGACCCAGTACTTC. It translates to CASSYSVSSAQETQYF.

Turning to this clone: Other DNA variants within this sample encode the same CDR3. V usage is TRBV2 and J usage is TRBJ2-1; 9 bases match TRBD2. Germline V gene lookup returns CDR1 SNHLY and CDR2 FYNNEI. The CDR3 is 15 amino acids. J lost 4 bases, V lost 4 bases, and 5 bases had no gene match. The CDR3 bases are TGTGCCAGCAGTGTTGAAGCGGGGGGATACAATGAGCAGTTCTTC. It yields the protein CASSVEAGGYNEQFF.

This chain joins TRBV2 and TRBJ2-7; D gene ambiguous. V was clipped by 0 bases and J by 3 bases, with 9 bases between them. Germline V gives CDR1 SNHLY, CDR2 FYNNEI. The CDR3 covers 14 residues. The CDR3 loop is CASSEALLGYEQYF. The CDR3 region has the DNA TGTGCCAGCAGTGAAGCGCTTCTCGGCTACGAGCAGTACTTC.

This chain joins TRBV15 and TRBJ2-1; possible D gene TRBD2, 5 bases. With 0 bases removed from V and 0 bases from J, the gap between germline ends came to 9 bases. The CDR3 runs to 16 residues. Per the germline V gene, CDR1 is LNHNV and CDR2 is YYDKDF (reference sequence). This CDR3 reads CATSREKDFSYNEQFF. In DNA, the CDR3 is TGTGCCACCAGCAGAGAGAAGGACTTCTCCTACAATGAGCAGTTCTTC. The full variable domain, in which reference TRBV15 and TRBJ2-1 provide the parts outside the CDR3, is DAMVIQNPRYQVTQFGKPVTLSCSQTLNHNVMYWYQQKSSQAPKLLFHYYDKDFNNEADTPDNFQSRRPNTSFCFLDIRSPGLGDTAMYLCATSREKDFSYNEQFFGPGTRLTVL.

This chain uses TRBV18 with TRBJ2-2; D gene uncertain. The germline V and J ends were trimmed by 2 bases and 1 base, with 5 bases remaining between them. The CDR3 contains 14 residues. Germline assignment: CDR1 KGHSH and CDR2 LQKENI. CDR3 nucleotides: TGTGCCAGCTCACCAGGGCAGAACACCGGGGAGCTGTTTTTT. Its protein product is CASSPGQNTGELFF.

This clone was seen only a few times. V gene TRBV6-5 combines with J gene TRBJ1-3; TRBD1 agrees at 7 bases. The CDR3 sequence is 16 residues long. CDR1 is MNHEY, CDR2 SVGAGI, per germline. V lost 2 bases, J lost 0 bases, and 4 bases stayed unmatched. The DNA for the CDR3 is TGTGCCAGCAGTTACAGGGGGCCGAACTCTGGAAACACCATATATTTT. This codes for CASSYRGPNSGNTIYF.

V and J are TRBV19 and TRBJ2-4; D is uncertain. V dropped 4 bases and J dropped 7 bases, with 8 bases sitting between them. The V gene's germline CDR1 is LNHDA and CDR2 SQIVND (reference sequence). The CDR3 covers 12 residues. CDR3 nucleotides: TGTGCCAGTAGTACCCTAGAGAACATTCAGTACTTC. This translates into CASSTLENIQYF.

The chain recombines TRBV6-5 with TRBJ2-6, with D unclear. Germline V lookup: CDR1 MNHEY, CDR2 SVGAGI. V was pared by 0 bases and J by 1 base, with 7 bases between. CDR3 size: 16 residues. The CDR3 here is CASSYSRLSGANVLTF. The CDR3 DNA is TGTGCCAGCAGTTACTCTCGGTTGTCTGGGGCCAACGTCCTGACTTTC.